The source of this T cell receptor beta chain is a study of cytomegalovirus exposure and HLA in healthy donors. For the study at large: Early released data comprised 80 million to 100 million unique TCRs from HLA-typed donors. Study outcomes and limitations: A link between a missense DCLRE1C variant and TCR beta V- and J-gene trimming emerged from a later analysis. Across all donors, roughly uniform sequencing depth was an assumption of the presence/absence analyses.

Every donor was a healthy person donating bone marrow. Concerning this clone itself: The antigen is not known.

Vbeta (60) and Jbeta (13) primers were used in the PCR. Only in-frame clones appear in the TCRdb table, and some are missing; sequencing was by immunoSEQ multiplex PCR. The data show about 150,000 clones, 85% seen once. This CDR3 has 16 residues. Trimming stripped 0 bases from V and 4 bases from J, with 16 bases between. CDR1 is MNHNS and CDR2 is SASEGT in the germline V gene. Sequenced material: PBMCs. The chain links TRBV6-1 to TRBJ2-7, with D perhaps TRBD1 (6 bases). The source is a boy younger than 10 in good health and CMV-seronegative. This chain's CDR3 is CASSEAYSGVTYEQYV. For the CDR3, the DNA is TGTGCCAGCAGTGAAGCCTATTCAGGGGTAACGTACGAGCAGTACGTC.